Following are 14 T cell receptor beta chains from one sample sequenced in a study of blood T cell repertoires in COVID-19. Repertoires were generated with immunoSEQ multiplex PCR, while TCRdb's copy carries only in-frame clones and drops some. The table includes some 450,000 clones, 88% detected once. Sequencing used peripheral blood. These TCRs come from a woman in her forties or fifties with COVID-19, enrolled during active disease.

This chain links TRBV12-5 with TRBJ1-1, with a possible D match to TRBD1 (5 bases). Trimming removed 0 bases from V and 9 bases from J, with 11 bases in between. The germline gives CDR1 LGHNT, CDR2 FRNRAP. The CDR3 is 13 residues long. The CDR3 nucleotides read TGTGCTAGTGGTTTGGTAGGCGGGGGTAAAGCTTTCTTT. Amino acid sequence: CASGLVGGGKAFF.

V usage is TRBV6-2 or TRBV6-3 and J usage is TRBJ2-1; 7 nucleotides agree with TRBD1. CDR1 is MNHEY, CDR2 SVGEGT, per germline. J lost 7 bases, V lost 6 bases, and 12 bases had no gene match. The CDR3 is made up of 15 amino acids. The CDR3 DNA reads as TGTGCCAGCAGCGATCTGACAGGGACGGAAAATGAGCAGTTCTTC. Protein: CASSDLTGTENEQFF.

The chain uses TRBV9 and TRBJ2-1, with 9 bases matching TRBD2. In germline, CDR1 is SGDLS, CDR2 YYNGEE. J was trimmed by 6 bases and V by 2 bases; bases with no gene match: 6. The CDR3 sequence is 15 residues long. This chain's CDR3 is CASSVRLAGPNEQFF. CDR3 in DNA: TGTGCCAGCAGCGTTAGGCTAGCGGGGCCCAATGAGCAGTTCTTC.

The chain recombines TRBV21-1 with TRBJ2-3; TRBD1, the table's D call, lacks a check against the DNA. TRBV21-1 is marked as a pseudogene. This CDR3 spans 15 amino acids. CDR3 amino acids: CASSKDWGSVDTQYF. The CDR3, as DNA: TGTGCCAGCAGCAAAGACTGGGGCAGTGTTGATACGCAGTATTTT.

This clone was detected only once. The V call is TRBV3-1 (or the pseudogene TRBV3-2), the J call TRBJ1-5; the D is unclear. The length of the CDR3 is 13 residues. V was shortened by 1 base and J by 7 bases, with 8 bases between the two germline ends. The V gene's germline CDR1 is LGHDT and CDR2 YNNKEL (reference sequence). As DNA, the CDR3 is TGTGCCAGCAGCCAAGGGCGGGTCCAGCCCCAGCATTTT. Its translation is CASSQGRVQPQHF.

The CDR3, as DNA: TGTGCCAGCAGTGACACAGGCCGACGGGCTTTCTTT. Amino acid sequence: CASSDTGRRAFF. The chain couples TRBV6-1 to TRBJ1-1; perhaps TRBD1 as D (5 bases). The V end was cut by 3 bases, the J end by 11 bases, with 13 bases between. The length of the CDR3 is 12 residues. Germline lookup yields CDR1 MNHNS and CDR2 SASEGT.

This rearrangement joins TRBV3-1 (or the pseudogene TRBV3-2) to TRBJ1-1, with 7 positions matching TRBD1. CDR3 length: 15 residues. Germline-derived CDR1 and CDR2 are LGHDT and YNNKEL (reference sequence). The junction had 13 bases not matched to a gene; V was cut back by 2 bases and J by 10 bases. The CDR3 spells CASSQQGVAPPGAFF. As DNA, the CDR3 is TGTGCCAGCAGCCAACAGGGGGTTGCCCCCCCAGGAGCTTTCTTT.

The V gene is TRBV20-1, the J gene TRBJ2-3; D not resolved. Germline assignment: CDR1 DFQATT and CDR2 SNEGSKA (reference sequence). The CDR3 contains 10 residues. The V and J ends lost 8 bases and 3 bases respectively, with 6 bases between them. In DNA, the CDR3 is TGCAGTTCCGGGACAGATACGCAGTATTTT. Translating it yields CSSGTDTQYF.

This chain joins TRBV9 and TRBJ2-1, with 8 bases fitting TRBD1. The junction had 9 bases not matched to a gene; V was cut back by 3 bases and J by 7 bases. CDR3 length: 15 residues. In germline, CDR1 is SGDLS, CDR2 YYNGEE. In DNA, the CDR3 is TGTGCCAGCAGCGAGGCAGGGGGCAGTGGGAATGAGCAGTTCTTC. Its protein is CASSEAGGSGNEQFF.

This clone was seen only a few times. V and J are TRBV9 and TRBJ1-6, with D possibly TRBD1 on 6 matching bases. There are 15 residues in the CDR3. CDR1 is SGDLS, CDR2 YYNGEE, per germline. V dropped 0 bases and J dropped 7 bases, with 11 bases sitting between them. The CDR3 is CASSVGGGPNSPLHF. CDR3 in DNA: TGTGCCAGCAGCGTAGGTGGGGGCCCCAATTCACCCCTCCACTTT.

The chain recombines TRBV4-1 with TRBJ1-2; tentatively, D is TRBD1 (6 bases). Trimming pared 3 bases from V and 7 bases from J, leaving 21 bases between. The germline CDR1 and CDR2 sequences are MGHRA and YSYEKL. The CDR3 runs to 16 residues. The CDR3 sequence: CASSQGSGQGTGGYTF. In nucleotides, the CDR3 is TGCGCCAGCAGCCAGGGGTCCGGGCAGGGGACGGGTGGCTACACCTTC.

The chain is built from TRBV19 and TRBJ1-2; D remains ambiguous. Germline V gene sequence: CDR1 LNHDA, CDR2 SQIVND (reference sequence). The V end lost 2 bases, the J end lost 6 bases, and 13 bases lay between the germline ends. The CDR3 loop spans 14 amino acids. The CDR3 loop is CASSISRSEDGYTF. CDR3 bases: TGTGCCAGTAGTATATCCCGGTCGGAGGATGGCTACACCTTC.

V and J are TRBV7-9 and TRBJ2-7; 7 bases are shared with TRBD1. With V trimmed by 7 bases and J by 2 bases, 11 bases remained unmatched. CDR1 and CDR2 (germline): SEHNR, FQNEAQ (reference sequence). CDR3 size: 15 residues. The CDR3 sequence: CASTAGQDETYEQYF. The CDR3 nucleotides read TGTGCCAGCACCGCCGGACAGGACGAGACCTACGAGCAGTACTTC.

This chain links TRBV5-6 with TRBJ2-5; TRBD1 might be the D (6 bases). The CDR3 length is 14 residues. Germline V gives CDR1 SGHDT, CDR2 YYEEEE. Trimming pared 1 base from V and 4 bases from J, leaving 11 bases between. CDR3 protein: CASSLPGQSETQYF. For the CDR3, the DNA is TGTGCCAGCAGCTTGCCCGGACAGTCAGAGACCCAGTACTTC.